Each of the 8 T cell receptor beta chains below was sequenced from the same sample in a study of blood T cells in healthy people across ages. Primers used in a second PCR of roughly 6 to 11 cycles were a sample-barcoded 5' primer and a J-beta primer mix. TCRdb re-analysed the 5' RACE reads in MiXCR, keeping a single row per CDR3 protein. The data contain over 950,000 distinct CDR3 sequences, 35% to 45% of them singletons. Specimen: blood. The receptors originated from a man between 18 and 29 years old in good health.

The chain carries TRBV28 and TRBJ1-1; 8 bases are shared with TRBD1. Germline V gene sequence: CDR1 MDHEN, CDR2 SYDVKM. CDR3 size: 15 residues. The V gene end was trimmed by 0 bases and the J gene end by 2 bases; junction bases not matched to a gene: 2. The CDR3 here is CASSLWGQENTEAFF. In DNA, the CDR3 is TGTGCCAGCAGTTTATGGGGACAGGAAAACACTGAAGCTTTCTTT.

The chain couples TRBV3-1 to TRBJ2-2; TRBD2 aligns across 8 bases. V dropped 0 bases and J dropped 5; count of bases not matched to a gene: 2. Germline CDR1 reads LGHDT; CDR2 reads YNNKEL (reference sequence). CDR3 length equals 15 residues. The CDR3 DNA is TGTGCCAGCAGCCAAGATCGGGGGGGAACCGGGGAGCTGTTTTTT. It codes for CASSQDRGGTGELFF. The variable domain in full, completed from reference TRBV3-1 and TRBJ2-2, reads DTAVSQTPKYLVTQMGNDKSIKCEQNLGHDTMYWYKQDSKKFLKIMFSYNNKELIINETVPNRFSPKSPDKAHLNLHINSLELGDSAVYFCASSQDRGGTGELFFGEGSRLTVL.

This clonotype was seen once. CDR3 amino acids: CAYKRRTPGTEAFF. For the CDR3, the DNA is TGTGCCTACAAGAGGCGGACTCCGGGAACTGAAGCTTTCTTT. The J gene is TRBJ1-1, the V gene TRBV30; D gene uncertain. This CDR3 region has 14 residues. Germline CDR1 and CDR2: GTSNPN and SVGIG (reference sequence). V lost 7 bases, J lost 5 bases, and 20 bases lay in between.

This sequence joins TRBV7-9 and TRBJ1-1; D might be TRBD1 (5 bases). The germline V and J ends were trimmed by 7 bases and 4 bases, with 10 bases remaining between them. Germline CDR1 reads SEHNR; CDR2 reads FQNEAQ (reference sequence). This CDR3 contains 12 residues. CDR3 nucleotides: TGTGCCAGCACTTCAGGGCCCACTGAAGCTTTCTTT. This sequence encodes CASTSGPTEAFF. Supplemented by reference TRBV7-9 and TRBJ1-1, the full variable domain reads DTGVSQNPRHKITKRGQNVTFRCDPISEHNRLYWYRQTLGQGPEFLTYFQNEAQLEKSRLLSDRFSAERPKGSFSTLEIQRTEQGDSAMYLCASTSGPTEAFFGQGTRLTVV.

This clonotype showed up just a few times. The CDR3 DNA reads as TGTGCCAGCAGCCATCTAAGCCAAGAGACCCAGTACTTC. It translates to CASSHLSQETQYF. This chain joins TRBV3-1 and TRBJ2-5; D is unclear. V dropped 3 bases and J dropped 1 base, with 6 bases sitting between them. Germline V gene data show CDR1 as LGHDT and CDR2 as YNNKEL (reference sequence). The CDR3 loop spans 13 amino acids.

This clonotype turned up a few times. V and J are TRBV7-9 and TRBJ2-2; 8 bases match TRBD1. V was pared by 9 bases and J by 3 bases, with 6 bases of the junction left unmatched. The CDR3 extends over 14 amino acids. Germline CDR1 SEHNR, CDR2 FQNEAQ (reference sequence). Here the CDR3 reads CARRQGSDTGELFF. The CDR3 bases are TGTGCCAGGCGACAGGGGAGTGACACCGGGGAGCTGTTTTTT.

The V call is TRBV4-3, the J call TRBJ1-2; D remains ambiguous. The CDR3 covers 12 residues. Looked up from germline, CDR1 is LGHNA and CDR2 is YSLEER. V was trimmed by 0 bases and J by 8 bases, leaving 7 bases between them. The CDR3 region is CASSQEGMGYTF. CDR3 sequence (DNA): TGCGCCAGCAGCCAAGAGGGGATGGGCTACACCTTC.

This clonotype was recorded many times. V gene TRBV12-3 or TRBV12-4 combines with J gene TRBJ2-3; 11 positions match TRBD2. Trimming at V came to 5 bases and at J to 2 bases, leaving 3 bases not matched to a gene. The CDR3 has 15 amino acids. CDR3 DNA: TGTGCCAGCAGTGGGACTAGCGGTGCCACAGATACGCAGTATTTT. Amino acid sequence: CASSGTSGATDTQYF.